The 18 T cell receptor beta chains below come from one sample, sequenced in a study of blood T cells in healthy people across ages. Using a J-beta primer mix together with a sample-barcoded 5' primer, a second PCR was run for about 7 to 12 cycles. TCRdb re-called the 5' RACE reads with MiXCR, one entry per CDR3 protein. Found here are 1.5 million or so distinct CDR3 sequences, 35% to 45% of them singletons; the top ten hold under 5%. Material for sequencing was blood. These TCRs come from a woman younger than 30 in good health.

This chain connects TRBV20-1 to TRBJ1-2, with D possibly matching TRBD1 (5 bases). CDR1 is DFQATT and CDR2 is SNEGSKA in the germline V gene (reference sequence). The CDR3 runs to 15 residues. V lost 3 bases, J lost 1 base, and 15 bases lay in between. The CDR3 protein is CSASHQPQGNYGYTF. The CDR3 nucleotides read TGCAGTGCTAGTCACCAGCCCCAGGGTAACTATGGCTACACCTTC.

This clonotype was seen a handful of times. The rearrangement joins TRBV20-1 to TRBJ2-3, with 10 bases matching TRBD2. This CDR3 has 17 amino acids. With V trimmed by 6 bases and J by 4 bases, 16 bases remained unmatched. The germline CDR1 and CDR2 sequences are DFQATT and SNEGSKA (reference sequence). DNA of the CDR3: TGCAGTGCACCATCCCCCAAACTAGCGGGAAGGGCAGATACGCAGTATTTT. Its protein is CSAPSPKLAGRADTQYF.

The V and J genes are TRBV6-2 or TRBV6-3 and TRBJ2-1; the D gene could be TRBD1 or TRBD2 (5 bases each). CDR3 length: 13 residues. Germline-derived CDR1 and CDR2 are MNHEY and SVGEGT. Trimming cost V 6 bases and J 9 bases, with 15 bases left between them. CDR3: CASRTGLLGEQFF. The DNA of the CDR3 is TGTGCCAGCAGAACGGGGCTTTTGGGTGAGCAGTTCTTC.

As concerns this clonotype: At one end the junction does not follow the germline gene, possibly because of a read error. This chain uses TRBV4-3 with TRBJ1-2; D is perhaps TRBD1 (5 bases). From germline, CDR1 is LGHNA and CDR2 YSLEER. This CDR3 has 17 amino acids. The CDR3 DNA reads as TGCGCCAGCAGCCAAGAGATCCGAGGGGTTTCAAACTATGGCCACACCTTC. Residues: CASSQEIRGVSNYGHTF.

This clonotype was counted between two and nine times. The chain is built from TRBV11-2 and TRBJ1-2, with D unresolved. CDR3 length equals 14 residues. CDR1 is SGHAT, CDR2 FQNNGV, per germline. V was clipped by 1 base and J by 6 bases, with 12 bases between them. CDR3 coding DNA: TGTGCCAGCAGCTTAGTGGTGGGCTACGATGGCTACACCTTC. As protein: CASSLVVGYDGYTF.

This clonotype showed up many times. CDR3 DNA: TGTGCCAGCAGCACAGGGTATTCCAGCACAGATACGCAGTATTTT. This gives the protein CASSTGYSSTDTQYF. The chain has TRBV7-2 and TRBJ2-3, with D possibly being TRBD1 (6 bases). Germline CDR1 SGHTA, CDR2 FQGNSA. The V end was cut by 5 bases, the J end by 0 bases, with 12 bases between. CDR3 length equals 15 residues.

This clonotype was recorded a few times. Here the CDR3 DNA reads TGCAGTGCTAGACCGACAGGGAATGAGCAGTTCTTC. Its translation: CSARPTGNEQFF. The chain couples TRBV20-1 to TRBJ2-1, with 7 bases matching TRBD1. The CDR3 consists of 12 residues. V lost 2 bases to trimming and J lost 7 bases; unmatched junction nucleotides: 2. Germline V lookup: CDR1 DFQATT, CDR2 SNEGSKA (reference sequence).

The chain recombines TRBV7-2 with TRBJ2-7, with a weak D call TRBD2 (5 bases). The CDR3 is 13 residues long. Germline V gene sequence: CDR1 SGHTA, CDR2 FQGNSA. V was pared by 2 bases and J by 10 bases, with 15 bases between. CDR3 loop: CASSLYTPRAQYF. CDR3 in DNA: TGTGCCAGCAGCTTATACACTCCGAGGGCCCAGTACTTC. The whole variable domain, filled in from reference TRBV7-2 and TRBJ2-7, reads GAGVSQSPSNKVTEKGKDVELRCDPISGHTALYWYRQSLGQGLEFLIYFQGNSAPDKSGLPSDRFSAERTGGSVSTLTIQRTQQEDSAVYLCASSLYTPRAQYFGPGTRLTVT.

The chain employs TRBV20-1 and TRBJ2-1; D perhaps matches TRBD2 (6 bases). Germline values: CDR1 DFQATT, CDR2 SNEGSKA (reference sequence). V lost 6 bases and J lost 5, with 20 bases in between. The CDR3 runs to 15 residues. CDR3 loop: CSASSPLAGNNEQFF. The CDR3 bases are TGCAGTGCCTCCTCCCCACTAGCTGGTAACAATGAGCAGTTCTTC.

This clonotype was recorded a few times. The chain is built from TRBV6-1 and TRBJ1-2, with D unclear. The CDR3 extends over 16 amino acids. V was trimmed by 5 bases and J by 3 bases, leaving 19 bases between them. CDR1 MNHNS and CDR2 SASEGT come from the germline V gene. The CDR3 protein is CASSPMKGRNHYGYTF. CDR3 DNA: TGTGCCAGCAGTCCCATGAAGGGCAGGAACCACTATGGCTACACCTTC.

The J gene is TRBJ2-2, the V gene TRBV12-3 or TRBV12-4, with 9 bases fitting TRBD2. The CDR3 sequence is 17 residues long. The V segment lost 5 bases and the J segment 6 bases; nucleotides outside the gene matches: 13. DNA for the CDR3: TGTGCCAGCAGTCCATTTGAGGTAGCGGGAGTATCCGGGGAGCTGTTTTTT. As protein: CASSPFEVAGVSGELFF.

A word on this clonotype: The junction does not match germline at one end; this may be a read error. The CDR3 DNA reads TGCAGTGTTAGAGATCTTGGGACAGGGGACTACGAGCAGTACTTC. Its protein product is CSVRDLGTGDYEQYF. This sequence joins TRBV20-1 and TRBJ2-7, with 10 bases matching TRBD1. This CDR3 spans 15 amino acids. Germline lookup yields CDR1 DFQATT and CDR2 SNEGSKA (reference sequence).

This clonotype was observed at least ten times. The gene calls are TRBV20-1 and TRBJ2-1, with 9 bases identical to TRBD1. Germline-derived CDR1 and CDR2 are DFQATT and SNEGSKA (reference sequence). The CDR3 totals 15 residues. J gave up 3 bases and V 6 bases, and 9 bases lay outside the gene matches. This chain's CDR3 is CSATHGDRDYNEQFF. CDR3 DNA: TGCAGTGCCACTCATGGGGACAGGGACTACAATGAGCAGTTCTTC.

This clonotype was observed a few times. This sequence joins TRBV20-1 and TRBJ2-1; 11 bases fit TRBD2. The CDR3 runs to 16 residues. Germline V gene data show CDR1 as DFQATT and CDR2 as SNEGSKA (reference sequence). Trimming removed 1 base from V and 6 bases from J; junction bases left unmatched: 8. The CDR3 DNA is TGCAGTGCTAGAGCCTTTAGCGGGAGGGCCTTCAATGAGCAGTTCTTC. This encodes CSARAFSGRAFNEQFF.

In its sample, this clonotype was seen a few times. The chain carries TRBV27 and TRBJ2-2, with D perhaps assigned TRBD1 or TRBD2 (5 bases each). Germline CDR1 and CDR2: MNHEY and SMNVEV (reference sequence). The V gene lost 2 bases and the J gene lost 4 bases, with 14 bases spanning the gap. This CDR3 is built from 16 residues. The CDR3 protein is CASSLTSGTLTGELFF. CDR3 in DNA: TGTGCCAGCAGTTTAACCTCAGGGACCCTCACCGGGGAGCTGTTTTTT.

Notes on this clonotype: At one end, the junction sequence differs from germline, possibly due to a read error. The chain combines TRBV12-3 or TRBV12-4 with TRBJ1-4; 9 positions agree with TRBD1. This CDR3 spans 18 amino acids. CDR3 amino acids: CASGFRGQGLATNEKLFF. DNA for the CDR3: TGTGCCAGCGGTTTTAGAGGACAGGGGCTTGCAACTAATGAAAAACTGTTTTTT.

The chain links TRBV9 to TRBJ1-5; D might be TRBD1 (5 bases). Per the germline V gene, CDR1 is SGDLS and CDR2 is YYNGEE. This CDR3 spans 14 amino acids. V dropped 3 bases and J dropped 8 bases, with 15 bases sitting between them. This chain's CDR3 is CASSEGTLNKPQHF. The CDR3 coding sequence is TGTGCCAGCAGCGAGGGGACCCTCAACAAGCCCCAGCATTTT.

The chain employs TRBV7-2 and TRBJ2-5; 9 bases line up with TRBD2. CDR1 is SGHTA, CDR2 FQGNSA, per germline. The CDR3 sequence is 16 residues long. Unmatched junction bases numbered 3, after V lost 0 bases and J lost 1 base. The CDR3 sequence is CASSLAPTSGQETQYF. The DNA of the CDR3 is TGTGCCAGCAGCTTAGCGCCGACTAGCGGCCAAGAGACCCAGTACTTC.